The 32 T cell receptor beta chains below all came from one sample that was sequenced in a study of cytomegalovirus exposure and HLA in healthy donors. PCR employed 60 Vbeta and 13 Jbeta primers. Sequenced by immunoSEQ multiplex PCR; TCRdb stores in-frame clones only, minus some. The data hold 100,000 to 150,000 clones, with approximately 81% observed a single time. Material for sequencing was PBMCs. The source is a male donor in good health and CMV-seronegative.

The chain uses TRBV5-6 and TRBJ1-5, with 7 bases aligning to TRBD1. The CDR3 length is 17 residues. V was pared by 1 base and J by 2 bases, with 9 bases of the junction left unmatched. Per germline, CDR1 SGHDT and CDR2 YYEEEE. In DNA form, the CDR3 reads TGTGCCAGCAGCTTGCGTGCGGACAGGTTGGGCAATCAGCCCCAGCATTTT. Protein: CASSLRADRLGNQPQHF.

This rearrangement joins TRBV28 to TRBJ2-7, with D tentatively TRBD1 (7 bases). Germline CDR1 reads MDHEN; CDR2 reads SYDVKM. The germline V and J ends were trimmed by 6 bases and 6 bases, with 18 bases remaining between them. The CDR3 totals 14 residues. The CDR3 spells CASSPQGGLGEQYF. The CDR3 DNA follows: TGTGCCAGCAGCCCCCAGGGGGGTTTGGGCGAGCAGTACTTC. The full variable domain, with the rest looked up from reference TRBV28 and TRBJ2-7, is DVKVTQSSRYLVKRTGEKVFLECVQDMDHENMFWYRQDPGLGLRLIYFSYDVKMKEKGDIPEGYSVSREKKERFSLILESASTNQTSMYLCASSPQGGLGEQYFGPGTRLTVT.

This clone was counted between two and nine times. This CDR3 reads CASSTLGGPGDEQYF. CDR3 nucleotides: TGTGCCAGCTCAACGCTTGGTGGGCCCGGGGACGAGCAGTACTTC. V is TRBV18 and J is TRBJ2-7, with D possibly being TRBD2 (5 bases). This CDR3 has 15 amino acids. Germline V lookup: CDR1 KGHSH, CDR2 LQKENI. V was pared by 5 bases and J by 5 bases, with 19 bases between.

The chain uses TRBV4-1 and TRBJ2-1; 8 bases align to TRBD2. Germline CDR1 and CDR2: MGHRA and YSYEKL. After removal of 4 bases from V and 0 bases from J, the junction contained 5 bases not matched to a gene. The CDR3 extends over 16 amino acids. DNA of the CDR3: TGCGCCAGCAGCCTCTCTAGCGGGTACTCCTACAATGAGCAGTTCTTC. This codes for CASSLSSGYSYNEQFF.

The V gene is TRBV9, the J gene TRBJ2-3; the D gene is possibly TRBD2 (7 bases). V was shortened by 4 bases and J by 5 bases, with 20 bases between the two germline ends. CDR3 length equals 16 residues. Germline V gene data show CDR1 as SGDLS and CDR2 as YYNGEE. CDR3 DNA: TGTGCCAGCAGCCCCTACGCGGCGGGGGCAGTAGATACGCAGTATTTT. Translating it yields CASSPYAAGAVDTQYF.

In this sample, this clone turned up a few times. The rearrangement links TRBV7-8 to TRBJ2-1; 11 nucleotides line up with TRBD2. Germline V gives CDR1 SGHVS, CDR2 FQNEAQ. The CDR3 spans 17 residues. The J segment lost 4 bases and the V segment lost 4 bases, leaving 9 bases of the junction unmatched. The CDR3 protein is CASSSSSGGRSYNEQFF. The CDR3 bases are TGTGCCAGCAGCTCGTCTAGCGGGGGGCGGTCTTACAATGAGCAGTTCTTC.

Here the CDR3 DNA reads TGTGCCAGCACAGATGCGGGGGGCGCGTATAATGAGCAGTTCTTC. Translating it yields CASTDAGGAYNEQFF. The V call is TRBV25-1, the J call TRBJ2-1, with 8 positions matching TRBD2. The CDR3 loop spans 15 amino acids. Trimming cost V 7 bases and J 7 bases; bases outside gene matches: 12. Germline CDR1 reads MGHDK; CDR2 reads SYGVNS.

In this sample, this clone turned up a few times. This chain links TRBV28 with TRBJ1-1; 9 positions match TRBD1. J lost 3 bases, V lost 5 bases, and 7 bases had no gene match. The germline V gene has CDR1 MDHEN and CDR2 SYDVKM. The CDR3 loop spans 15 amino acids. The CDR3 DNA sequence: TGTGCCAGCAGTGGAACCGGGACAGGGTACACTGAAGCTTTCTTT. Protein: CASSGTGTGYTEAFF.

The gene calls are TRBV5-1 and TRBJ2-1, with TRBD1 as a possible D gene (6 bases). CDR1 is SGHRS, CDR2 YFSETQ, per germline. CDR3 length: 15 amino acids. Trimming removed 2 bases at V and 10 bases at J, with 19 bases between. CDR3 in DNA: TGCGCCAGCAGCTTAACCACTCCTAACAGGGACGAGCAGTTCTTC. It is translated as CASSLTTPNRDEQFF.

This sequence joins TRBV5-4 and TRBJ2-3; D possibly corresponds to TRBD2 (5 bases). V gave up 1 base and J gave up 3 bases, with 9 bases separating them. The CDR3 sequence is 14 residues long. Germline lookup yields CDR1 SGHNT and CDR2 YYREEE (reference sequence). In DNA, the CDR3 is TGTGCCAGCAGCTTGTCCCGGGAAACAGATACGCAGTATTTT. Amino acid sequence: CASSLSRETDTQYF. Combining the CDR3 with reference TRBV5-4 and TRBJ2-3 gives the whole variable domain ETGVTQSPTHLIKTRGQQVTLRCSSQSGHNTVSWYQQALGQGPQFIFQYYREEENGRGNFPPRFSGLQFPNYSSELNVNALELDDSALYLCASSLSRETDTQYFGPGTRLTVL.

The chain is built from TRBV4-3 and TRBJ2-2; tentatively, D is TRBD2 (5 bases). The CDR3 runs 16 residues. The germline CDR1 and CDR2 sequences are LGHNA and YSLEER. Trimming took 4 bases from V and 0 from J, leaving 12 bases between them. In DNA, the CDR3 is TGCGCCAGCAGCCCGTCCACGGGGTCGAACACCGGGGAGCTGTTTTTT. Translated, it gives CASSPSTGSNTGELFF.

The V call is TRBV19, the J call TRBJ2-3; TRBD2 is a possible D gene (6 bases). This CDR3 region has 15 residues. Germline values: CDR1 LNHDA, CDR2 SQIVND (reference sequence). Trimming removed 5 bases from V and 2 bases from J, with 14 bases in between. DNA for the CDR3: TGTGCCAGTAGTTCCTCGGGACTCCTCACAGATACGCAGTATTTT. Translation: CASSSSGLLTDTQYF.

The CDR3: CASSNRDRGTETQYF. CDR3 in DNA: TGTGCCAGCAGCAACCGGGACAGGGGGACAGAGACCCAGTACTTC. The gene calls are TRBV27 and TRBJ2-5; TRBD1 agrees at 11 bases. The V gene's germline CDR1 is MNHEY and CDR2 SMNVEV (reference sequence). V trimming: 6 bases; J trimming: 4 bases; junction bases outside the gene matches: 7. The CDR3 is 15 amino acids.

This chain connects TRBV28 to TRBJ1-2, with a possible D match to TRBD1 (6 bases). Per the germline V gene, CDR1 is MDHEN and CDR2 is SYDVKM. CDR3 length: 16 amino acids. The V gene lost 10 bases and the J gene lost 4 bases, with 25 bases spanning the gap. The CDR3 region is CATYKGPRDTFYGYTF. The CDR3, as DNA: TGTGCCACCTATAAGGGACCTCGGGACACCTTCTATGGCTACACCTTC.

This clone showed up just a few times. The CDR3 nucleotides read TGTGCCAGTACTCCAGAATTACTAGGAAATGAAAAACTGTTTTTT. The encoded protein is CASTPELLGNEKLFF. The chain employs TRBV2 and TRBJ1-4; D not resolved. The germline V and J ends were trimmed by 9 bases and 5 bases, with 19 bases remaining between them. The germline gives CDR1 SNHLY, CDR2 FYNNEI. The CDR3 has 15 amino acids.

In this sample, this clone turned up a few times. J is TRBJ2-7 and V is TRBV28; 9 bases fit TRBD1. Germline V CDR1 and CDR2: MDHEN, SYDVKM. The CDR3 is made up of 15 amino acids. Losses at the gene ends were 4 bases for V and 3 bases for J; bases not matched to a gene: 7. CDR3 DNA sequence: TGTGCCAGCAGTTCGCCGGGACAGGGAGGCTACGAGCAGTACTTC. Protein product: CASSSPGQGGYEQYF.

CDR3 protein: CASSPGQGNYGYTF. The CDR3 region has the DNA TGTGCCAGCAGTCCGGGACAGGGGAACTATGGCTACACCTTC. The chain employs TRBV2 and TRBJ1-2, with 10 bases aligning to TRBD1. The CDR3 is 14 residues long. Germline assignment: CDR1 SNHLY and CDR2 FYNNEI. V lost 5 bases to trimming and J lost 2 bases; unmatched junction nucleotides: 2.

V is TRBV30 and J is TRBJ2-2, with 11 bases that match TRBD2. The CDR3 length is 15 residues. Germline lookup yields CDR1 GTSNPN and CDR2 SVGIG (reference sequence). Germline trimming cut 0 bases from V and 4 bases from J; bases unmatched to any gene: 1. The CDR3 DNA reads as TGTGCCTGGAGTGTCGGACTAGCGGGCACCGGGGAGCTGTTTTTT. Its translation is CAWSVGLAGTGELFF.

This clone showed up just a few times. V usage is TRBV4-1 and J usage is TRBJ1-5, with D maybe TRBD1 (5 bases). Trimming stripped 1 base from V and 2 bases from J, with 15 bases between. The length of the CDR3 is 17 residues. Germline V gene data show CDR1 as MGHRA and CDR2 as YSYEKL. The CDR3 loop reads CASSQGSLGLGNQPQHF. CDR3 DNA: TGCGCCAGCAGCCAAGGGAGTCTGGGGCTCGGCAATCAGCCCCAGCATTTT.

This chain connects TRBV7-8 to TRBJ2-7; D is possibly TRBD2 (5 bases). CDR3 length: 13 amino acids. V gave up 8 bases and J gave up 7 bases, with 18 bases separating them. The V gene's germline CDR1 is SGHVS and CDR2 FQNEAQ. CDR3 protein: CASDHGENGEQYF. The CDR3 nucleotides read TGTGCCAGCGACCACGGGGAGAATGGAGAGCAGTACTTC.

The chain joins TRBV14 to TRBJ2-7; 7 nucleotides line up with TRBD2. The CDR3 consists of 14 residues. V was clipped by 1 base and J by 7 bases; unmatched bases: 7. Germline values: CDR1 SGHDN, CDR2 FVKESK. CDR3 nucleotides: TGTGCCAGCAGCCAAGCAACGGGAGGTAGTGAGCAGTACTTC. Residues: CASSQATGGSEQYF.

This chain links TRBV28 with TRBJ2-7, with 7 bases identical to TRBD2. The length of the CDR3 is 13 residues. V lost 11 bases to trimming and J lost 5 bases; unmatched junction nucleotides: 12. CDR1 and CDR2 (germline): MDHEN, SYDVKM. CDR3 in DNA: TGTGCCCACGGTGGGGGGGGGATCAACGAGCAGTACTTC. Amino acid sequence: CAHGGGGINEQYF.

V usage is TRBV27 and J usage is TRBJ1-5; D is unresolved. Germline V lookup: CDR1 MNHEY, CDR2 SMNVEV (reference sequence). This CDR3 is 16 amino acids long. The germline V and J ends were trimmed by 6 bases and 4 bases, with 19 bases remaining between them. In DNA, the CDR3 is TGTGCCAGCAGGAAGGACTTCCAGGCCGGGAATCAGCCCCAGCATTTT. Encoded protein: CASRKDFQAGNQPQHF.

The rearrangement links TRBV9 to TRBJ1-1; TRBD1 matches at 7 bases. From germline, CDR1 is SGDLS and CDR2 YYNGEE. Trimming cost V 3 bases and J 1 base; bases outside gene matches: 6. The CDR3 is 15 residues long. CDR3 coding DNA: TGTGCCAGCAGCGCAACCGGGACAGCGAACACTGAAGCTTTCTTT. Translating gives CASSATGTANTEAFF.

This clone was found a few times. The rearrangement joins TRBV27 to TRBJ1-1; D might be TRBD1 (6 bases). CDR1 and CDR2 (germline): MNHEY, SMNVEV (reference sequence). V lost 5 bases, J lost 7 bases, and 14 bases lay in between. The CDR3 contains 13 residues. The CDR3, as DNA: TGTGCCAGCAGTCCTACAGGGTGGGGTGAAGCTTTCTTT. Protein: CASSPTGWGEAFF.

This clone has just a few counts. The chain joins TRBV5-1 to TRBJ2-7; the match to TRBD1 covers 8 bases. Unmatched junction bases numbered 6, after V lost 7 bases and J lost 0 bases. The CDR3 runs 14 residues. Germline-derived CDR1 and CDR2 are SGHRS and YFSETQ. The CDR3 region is CASHRDRTSYEQYF. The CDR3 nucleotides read TGCGCCAGCCACCGGGACAGGACCTCCTACGAGCAGTACTTC.

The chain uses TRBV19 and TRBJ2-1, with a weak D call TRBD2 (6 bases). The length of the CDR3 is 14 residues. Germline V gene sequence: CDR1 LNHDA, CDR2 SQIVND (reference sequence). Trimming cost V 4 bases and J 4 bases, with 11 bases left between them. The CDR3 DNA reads TGTGCCAGTAGTAGCCGGGAGCTTTACAATGAGCAGTTCTTC. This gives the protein CASSSRELYNEQFF.

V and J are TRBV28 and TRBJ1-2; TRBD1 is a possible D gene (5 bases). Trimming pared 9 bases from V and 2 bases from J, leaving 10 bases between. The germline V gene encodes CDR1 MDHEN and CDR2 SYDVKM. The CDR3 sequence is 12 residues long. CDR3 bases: TGTGCCAGTCAGGGATTAAACTATGGCTACACCTTC. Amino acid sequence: CASQGLNYGYTF.

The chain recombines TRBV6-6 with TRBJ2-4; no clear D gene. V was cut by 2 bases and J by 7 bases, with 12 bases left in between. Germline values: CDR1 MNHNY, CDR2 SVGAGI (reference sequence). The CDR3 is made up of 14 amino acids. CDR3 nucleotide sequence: TGTGCCAGCAGTTACGCGGAGAGCACTAACATTCAGTACTTC. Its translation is CASSYAESTNIQYF.

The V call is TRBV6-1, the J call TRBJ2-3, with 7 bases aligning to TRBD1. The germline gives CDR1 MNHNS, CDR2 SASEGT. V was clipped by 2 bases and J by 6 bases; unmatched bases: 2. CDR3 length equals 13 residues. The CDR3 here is CASSEIRGDTQYF. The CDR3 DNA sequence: TGTGCCAGCAGTGAAATCAGGGGGGATACGCAGTATTTT.

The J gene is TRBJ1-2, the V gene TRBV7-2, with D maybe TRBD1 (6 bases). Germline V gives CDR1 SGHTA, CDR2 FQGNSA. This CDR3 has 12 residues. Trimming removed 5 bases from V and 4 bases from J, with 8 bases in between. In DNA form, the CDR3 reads TGTGCCAGCAGCCCGGACAGCTATGGCTACACCTTC. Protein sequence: CASSPDSYGYTF.

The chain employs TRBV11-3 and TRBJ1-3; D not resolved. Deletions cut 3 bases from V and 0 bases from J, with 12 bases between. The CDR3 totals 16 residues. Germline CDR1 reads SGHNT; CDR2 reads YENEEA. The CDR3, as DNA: TGTGCCAGCAGCTTCCCCTGGCGGATCTCTGGAAACACCATATATTTT. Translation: CASSFPWRISGNTIYF. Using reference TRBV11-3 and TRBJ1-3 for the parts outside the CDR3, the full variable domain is EAGVVQSPRYKIIEKKQPVAFWCNPISGHNTLYWYLQNLGQGPELLIRYENEEAVDDSQLPKDRFSAERLKGVDSTLKIQPAELGDSAVYLCASSFPWRISGNTIYFGEGSWLTVV.